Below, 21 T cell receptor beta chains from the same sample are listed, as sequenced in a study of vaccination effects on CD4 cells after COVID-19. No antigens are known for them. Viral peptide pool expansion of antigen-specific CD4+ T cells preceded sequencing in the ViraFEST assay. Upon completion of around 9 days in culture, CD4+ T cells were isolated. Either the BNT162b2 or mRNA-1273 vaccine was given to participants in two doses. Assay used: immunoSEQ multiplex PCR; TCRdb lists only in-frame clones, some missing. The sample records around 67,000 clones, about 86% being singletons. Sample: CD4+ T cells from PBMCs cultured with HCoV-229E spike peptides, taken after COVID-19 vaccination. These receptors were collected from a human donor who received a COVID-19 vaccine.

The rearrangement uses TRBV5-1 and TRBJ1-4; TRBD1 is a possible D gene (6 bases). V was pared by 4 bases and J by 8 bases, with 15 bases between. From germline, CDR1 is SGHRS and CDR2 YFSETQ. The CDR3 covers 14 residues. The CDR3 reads CASSATGMWEKLFF. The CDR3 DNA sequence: TGCGCCAGCAGCGCTACAGGGATGTGGGAAAAACTGTTTTTT.

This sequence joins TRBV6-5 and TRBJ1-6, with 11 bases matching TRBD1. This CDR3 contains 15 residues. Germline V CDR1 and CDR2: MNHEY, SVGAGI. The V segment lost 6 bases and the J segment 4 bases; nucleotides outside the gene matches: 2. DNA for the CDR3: TGTGCCAGCAGCCGGGACAGGGGGTATAATTCACCCCTCCACTTT. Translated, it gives CASSRDRGYNSPLHF.

This CDR3 reads CASSRDHPSEQYV. For the CDR3, the DNA is TGTGCCAGCAGCCGGGACCATCCCTCCGAGCAGTACGTC. V gene TRBV2 combines with J gene TRBJ2-7; either TRBD1 or TRBD2 may supply D (5 bases each). The V end lost 6 bases, the J end lost 6 bases, and 15 bases lay between the germline ends. The CDR3 contains 13 residues. Per germline, CDR1 SNHLY and CDR2 FYNNEI.

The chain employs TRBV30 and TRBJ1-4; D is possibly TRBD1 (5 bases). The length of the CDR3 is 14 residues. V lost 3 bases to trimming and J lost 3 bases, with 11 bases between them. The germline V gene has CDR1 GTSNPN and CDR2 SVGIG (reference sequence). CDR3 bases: TGTGCCTGGAGAGGTCGGGGGTCTAATGAAAAACTGTTTTTT. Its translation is CAWRGRGSNEKLFF.

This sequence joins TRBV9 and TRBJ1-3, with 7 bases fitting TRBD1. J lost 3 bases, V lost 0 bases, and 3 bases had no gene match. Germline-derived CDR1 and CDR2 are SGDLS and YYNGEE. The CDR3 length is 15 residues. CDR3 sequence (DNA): TGTGCCAGCAGCGTAGAGACAGGGAGTGGAAACACCATATATTTT. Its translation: CASSVETGSGNTIYF.

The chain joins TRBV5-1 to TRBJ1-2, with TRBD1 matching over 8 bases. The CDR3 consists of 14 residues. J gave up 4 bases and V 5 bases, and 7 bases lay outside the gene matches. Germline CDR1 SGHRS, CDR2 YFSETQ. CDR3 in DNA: TGCGCCAGCAGTCCGACAGGGGTTCTCTATGGCTACACCTTC. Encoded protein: CASSPTGVLYGYTF.

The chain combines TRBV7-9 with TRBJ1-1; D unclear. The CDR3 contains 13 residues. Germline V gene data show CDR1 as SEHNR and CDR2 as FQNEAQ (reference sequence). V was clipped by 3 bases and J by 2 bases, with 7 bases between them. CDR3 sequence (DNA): TGTGCCAGCAGCTTCGACACCAACACTGAAGCTTTCTTT. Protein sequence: CASSFDTNTEAFF.

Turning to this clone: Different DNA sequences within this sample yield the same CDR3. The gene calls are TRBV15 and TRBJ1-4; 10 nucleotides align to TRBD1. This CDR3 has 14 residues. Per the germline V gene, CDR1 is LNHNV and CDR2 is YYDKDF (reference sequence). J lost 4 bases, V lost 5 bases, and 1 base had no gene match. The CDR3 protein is CATSRDRGNEKLFF. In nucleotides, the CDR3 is TGTGCCACCAGCCGGGACAGGGGTAATGAAAAACTGTTTTTT.

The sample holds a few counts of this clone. For the CDR3, the DNA is TGTGCCTGGAGCAGAGATGAATCCTATAATTCACCCCTCCACTTT. Amino acids: CAWSRDESYNSPLHF. V is TRBV30 and J is TRBJ1-6; D ambiguous. The CDR3 has 15 residues. From germline, CDR1 is GTSNPN and CDR2 SVGIG (reference sequence). The V end lost 3 bases, the J end lost 1 base, and 10 bases lay between the germline ends.

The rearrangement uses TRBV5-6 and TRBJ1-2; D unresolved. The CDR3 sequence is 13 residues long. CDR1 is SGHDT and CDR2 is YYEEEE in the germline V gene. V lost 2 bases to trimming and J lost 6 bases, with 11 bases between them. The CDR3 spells CASSFLGLDGYTF. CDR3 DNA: TGTGCCAGCAGCTTTTTAGGGTTGGATGGCTACACCTTC.

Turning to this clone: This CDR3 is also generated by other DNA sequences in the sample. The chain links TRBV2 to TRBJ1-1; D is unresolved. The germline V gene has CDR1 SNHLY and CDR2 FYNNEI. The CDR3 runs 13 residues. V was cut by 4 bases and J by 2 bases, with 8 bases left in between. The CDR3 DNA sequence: TGTGCCAGCAGTGGCGAGGGTAACACTGAAGCTTTCTTT. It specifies CASSGEGNTEAFF.

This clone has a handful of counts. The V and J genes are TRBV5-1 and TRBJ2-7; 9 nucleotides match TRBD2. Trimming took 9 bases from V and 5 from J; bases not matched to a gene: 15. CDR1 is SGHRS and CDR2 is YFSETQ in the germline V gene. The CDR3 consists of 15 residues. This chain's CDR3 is CATSGGRGGRNEQYV. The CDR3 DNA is TGCGCCACCTCTGGTGGGCGGGGGGGCCGCAACGAGCAGTACGTC.

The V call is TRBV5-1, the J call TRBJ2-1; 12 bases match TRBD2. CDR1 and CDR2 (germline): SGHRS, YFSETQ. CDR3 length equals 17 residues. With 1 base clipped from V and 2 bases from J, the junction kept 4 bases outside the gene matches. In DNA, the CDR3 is TGCGCCAGCAGCTTGAGTCTAGCGGGGGGGCCCTACAATGAGCAGTTCTTC. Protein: CASSLSLAGGPYNEQFF.

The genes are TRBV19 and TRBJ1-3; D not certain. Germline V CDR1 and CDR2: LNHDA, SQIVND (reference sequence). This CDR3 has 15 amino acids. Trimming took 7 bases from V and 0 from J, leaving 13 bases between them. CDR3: CASTPDRYSGNTIYF. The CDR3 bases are TGTGCCAGTACCCCCGACCGTTACTCTGGAAACACCATATATTTT. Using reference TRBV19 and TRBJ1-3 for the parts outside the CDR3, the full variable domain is DGGITQSPKYLFRKEGQNVTLSCEQNLNHDAMYWYRQDPGQGLRLIYYSQIVNDFQKGDIAEGYSVSREKKESFPLTVTSAQKNPTAFYLCASTPDRYSGNTIYFGEGSWLTVV.

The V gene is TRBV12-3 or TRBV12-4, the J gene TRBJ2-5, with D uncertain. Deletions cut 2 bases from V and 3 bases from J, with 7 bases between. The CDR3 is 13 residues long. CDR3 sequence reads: CASSLRRKETQYF. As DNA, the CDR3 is TGTGCCAGCAGTTTACGCAGAAAAGAGACCCAGTACTTC.

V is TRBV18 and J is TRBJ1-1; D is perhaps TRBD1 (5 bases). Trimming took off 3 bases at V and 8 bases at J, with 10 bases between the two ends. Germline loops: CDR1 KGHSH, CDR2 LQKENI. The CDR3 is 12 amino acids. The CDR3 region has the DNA TGTGCCAGCTCACCGGGGCGGCGAGAAGCTTTCTTT. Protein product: CASSPGRREAFF.

This chain's CDR3 is CASSLQGVGYGYTF. CDR3 in DNA: TGTGCCAGTAGCCTTCAGGGGGTGGGCTATGGCTACACCTTC. The chain carries TRBV19 and TRBJ1-2; 7 bases agree with TRBD1. CDR3 length: 14 residues. V shed 6 bases, J shed 4 bases, and the junction held 8 bases outside the gene matches. The germline CDR1 and CDR2 sequences are LNHDA and SQIVND (reference sequence). The full variable domain, completed using reference TRBV19 and TRBJ1-2, is DGGITQSPKYLFRKEGQNVTLSCEQNLNHDAMYWYRQDPGQGLRLIYYSQIVNDFQKGDIAEGYSVSREKKESFPLTVTSAQKNPTAFYLCASSLQGVGYGYTFGSGTRLTVV.

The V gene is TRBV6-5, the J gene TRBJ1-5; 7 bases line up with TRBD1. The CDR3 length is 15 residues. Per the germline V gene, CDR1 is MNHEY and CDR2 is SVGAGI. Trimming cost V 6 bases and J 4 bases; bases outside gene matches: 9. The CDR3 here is CASRPPGQTNQPQHF. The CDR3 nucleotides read TGTGCCAGCAGGCCCCCGGGACAGACTAATCAGCCCCAGCATTTT.

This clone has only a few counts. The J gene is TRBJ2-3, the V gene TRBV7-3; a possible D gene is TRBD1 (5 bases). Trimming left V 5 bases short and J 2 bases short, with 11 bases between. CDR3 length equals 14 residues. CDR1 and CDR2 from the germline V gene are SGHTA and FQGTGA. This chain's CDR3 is CASSMGRNTDTQYF. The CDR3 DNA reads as TGTGCCAGCAGCATGGGGCGGAACACAGATACGCAGTATTTT.

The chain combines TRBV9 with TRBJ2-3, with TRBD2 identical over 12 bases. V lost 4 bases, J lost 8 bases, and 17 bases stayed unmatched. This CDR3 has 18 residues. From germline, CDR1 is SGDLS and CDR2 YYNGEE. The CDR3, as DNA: TGTGCCAGCAGCCCCAGGGGAGGACTAGCGGGGCCGGGGGGTACGCAGTATTTT. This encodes CASSPRGGLAGPGGTQYF.

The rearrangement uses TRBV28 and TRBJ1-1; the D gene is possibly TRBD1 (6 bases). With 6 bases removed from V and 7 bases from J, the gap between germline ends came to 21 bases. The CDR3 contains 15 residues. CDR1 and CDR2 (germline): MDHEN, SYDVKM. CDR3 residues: CASSTLRGRGFEAFF. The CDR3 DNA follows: TGTGCCAGCAGCACCCTCAGGGGCAGGGGATTTGAAGCTTTCTTT.